This T cell receptor (beta chain) was identified during a study of technical replicates of blood from a handful of donors. Using immunoSEQ multiplex PCR, the repertoire was profiled, and TCRdb retains in-frame clones only, with some absent. The sample records about 88,000 clones, around 92% being singletons. Trimming cost V 5 bases and J 3 bases, with 14 bases left between them. The CDR3 length is 14 residues. Germline CDR1 and CDR2: LNHDA and SQIVND (reference sequence). The source material was T cells isolated from PBMCs. The J gene is TRBJ2-7, the V gene TRBV19; possibly TRBD2 for D (5 bases). The receptor was derived from a human donor in good health. CDR3 region: CASSVGVGVYEQYF. CDR3 DNA: TGTGCCAGTAGTGTCGGGGTAGGAGTCTACGAGCAGTACTTC.